This T cell receptor (beta chain) emerged from a study of blood T cell repertoires in COVID-19. This CDR3 has 12 residues. The germline V gene has CDR1 SGHTA and CDR2 FQGNSA. Trimming took 5 bases from V and 8 from J, leaving 12 bases between them. The table came from immunoSEQ multiplex PCR; TCRdb's copy has only in-frame clones and leaves some out. The table lists fewer than 65,000 clones, 75% to 90% of them singletons. This clone has just one count. This TCR was sampled from a human donor with acute or convalescent COVID-19. The donor label of this sample is uncertain. Sequenced input: peripheral blood. V usage is TRBV7-2 and J usage is TRBJ1-2; no firm D call. CDR3 DNA sequence: TGTGCCAGCAGCACCTCTGGCACGGGCTACACCTTC. Protein: CASSTSGTGYTF.